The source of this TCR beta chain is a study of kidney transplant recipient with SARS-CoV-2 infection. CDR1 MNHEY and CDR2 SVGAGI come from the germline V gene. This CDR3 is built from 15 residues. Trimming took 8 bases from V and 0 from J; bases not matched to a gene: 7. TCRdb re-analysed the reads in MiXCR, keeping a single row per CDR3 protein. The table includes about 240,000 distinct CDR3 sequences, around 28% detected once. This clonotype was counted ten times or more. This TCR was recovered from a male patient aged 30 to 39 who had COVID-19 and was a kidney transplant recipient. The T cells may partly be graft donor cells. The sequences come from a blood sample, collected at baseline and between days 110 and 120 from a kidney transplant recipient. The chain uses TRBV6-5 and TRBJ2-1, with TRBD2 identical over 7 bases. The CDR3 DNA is TGTGCCAGCGCTACTAGCGCTGTCTCCTACAATGAGCAGTTCTTC. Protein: CASATSAVSYNEQFF.